The rows below give T cell receptor beta chains drawn from one sample of a study of blood T cell repertoires in COVID-19. Sequencing used immunoSEQ multiplex PCR; TCRdb keeps in-frame clones, though not all of them. This table has about 310,000 clones, approximately 91% appearing once. The sample comprised PBMCs or T cells enriched from blood (not recorded which). These TCRs come from a woman in her thirties or forties who had recovered from COVID-19. Both conserved end residues are part of each CDR3. The D gene is left open where the match is weak. Expanded clones are given a class, and other clones once, few, many or no size at all.

.,TRBJ1-1,.,TRBV25-1,TGTGCCAGCAGTGAATTAAGGGGGGGGCTGAACACTGAAGCTTTCTTT,CASSELRGGLNTEAFF
.,TRBJ2-5,few,TRBV11-3,TGTGCCAGCAGCTTAGTCGAGGGGACCCAGTACTTC,CASSLVEGTQYF
.,TRBJ2-2,.,TRBV11-2,TGTGCCAGCAGCTTAGATTTAGGGGTAGGGGAGCTGTTTTTT,CASSLDLGVGELFF
.,TRBJ1-3,.,TRBV10-3,TGTGCCATCAGTGATATCCCGCCAGGGTCTTCTGGAAACACCATATATTTT,CAISDIPPGSSGNTIYF
.,TRBJ1-3,.,TRBV29-1,TGCAGCGTTGCCCCTGAAGGAGCGGGAAACACCATATATTTT,CSVAPEGAGNTIYF
.,TRBJ1-2,.,TRBV6-5,TGTGCCAGCAGCCCATGGGGGGGAAAGGGCTACACCTTC,CASSPWGGKGYTF
.,TRBJ1-1,.,TRBV19,TGTGCCAGTAGTATAGGTGGTATCGCGCAAGCTTTCTTT,CASSIGGIAQAFF
.,TRBJ1-5,.,TRBV10-1,TGCGCCAGCAGTGAGAGGACAGGCAATCAGCCCCAGCATTTT,CASSERTGNQPQHF
.,TRBJ1-3,once,TRBV7-2,TGTGCCAGCAGCCCTCAGACAGGTGGAAACACCATATATTTT,CASSPQTGGNTIYF
.,TRBJ1-2,once,TRBV19,TGTGCCAGTAGAACAGCGGGGAACTATGGCTACACCTTC,CASRTAGNYGYTF
.,TRBJ1-6,.,TRBV21-1,TGTGCCAGCAGCAAACGGGCAGGGGTTTCACCCCTCCACTTT,CASSKRAGVSPLHF